The 22 T cell receptor beta chains in this list originate from one sample, sequenced in a study of radiotherapy plus CTLA-4 blockade in lung cancer. Some clones are missing from TCRdb's copy, which holds only in-frame ones; the method was immunoSEQ multiplex PCR. The table has 35,000 to 50,000 clones, approximately 73% seen once. Sample: peripheral blood, taken from a patient treated with radiotherapy plus ipilimumab. The receptors were gathered from a human donor with non-small cell lung cancer who had a complete response to radiotherapy plus ipilimumab.

This sequence joins TRBV27 and TRBJ1-6; D may be TRBD1 (5 bases). The CDR3 is 18 amino acids. The V gene's germline CDR1 is MNHEY and CDR2 SMNVEV (reference sequence). Trimming pared 4 bases from V and 1 base from J, leaving 17 bases between. CDR3 coding DNA: TGTGCCAGCAGTTACAAGGGGCAGGGCACGTCCTATAATTCACCCCTCCACTTT. Residues: CASSYKGQGTSYNSPLHF.

The chain combines TRBV6-5 with TRBJ2-7; 11 nucleotides agree with TRBD1. This CDR3 comprises 15 residues. Germline loops: CDR1 MNHEY, CDR2 SVGAGI. Trimming took 5 bases from V and 6 from J; bases not matched to a gene: 9. Here the CDR3 reads CASSQSGTGGSEQYF. In DNA, the CDR3 is TGTGCCAGCAGTCAGTCCGGGACAGGGGGTAGCGAGCAGTACTTC.

CDR3 coding DNA: TGTGCCAGCAGCAAAGGGGACAGGGGCCCTATGTGGGGCTACACCTTC. Amino acid sequence: CASSKGDRGPMWGYTF. V is TRBV7-8 and J is TRBJ1-2, with 10 bases identical to TRBD1. J was trimmed by 8 bases and V by 5 bases; bases with no gene match: 14. Looked up from germline, CDR1 is SGHVS and CDR2 is FQNEAQ. The CDR3 extends over 16 amino acids.

The rearrangement joins TRBV7-3 to TRBJ2-3, with D perhaps matching TRBD2 (6 bases). Germline CDR1 SGHTA, CDR2 FQGTGA. The CDR3 loop spans 13 amino acids. The V end was cut by 2 bases, the J end by 6 bases, with 9 bases between. The CDR3 bases are TGTGCCAGCAGCTTAGGACTAACCGATACGCAGTATTTT. Amino acids: CASSLGLTDTQYF.

This clone was seen only once. The chain carries TRBV7-9 and TRBJ2-1, with 8 bases aligning to TRBD2. The germline V gene has CDR1 SEHNR and CDR2 FQNEAQ (reference sequence). The CDR3 extends over 14 amino acids. J lost 7 bases, V lost 3 bases, and 5 bases had no gene match. This CDR3 reads CASSFLAGVNEQFF. DNA of the CDR3: TGTGCCAGCAGCTTCCTAGCGGGCGTAAATGAGCAGTTCTTC.

The chain uses TRBV28 and TRBJ2-7; TRBD1 matches at 12 bases. The ends lost 7 bases at V and 4 bases at J; junction bases unmatched: 8. The V gene's germline CDR1 is MDHEN and CDR2 SYDVKM. The CDR3 is 15 residues long. Here the CDR3 reads CASTGQGASRYEQYF. CDR3 DNA: TGTGCCAGCACGGGACAGGGGGCGAGTCGGTACGAGCAGTACTTC.

Of note for this clone: This specimen includes other DNA sequences encoding the same CDR3. The V call is TRBV5-1, the J call TRBJ1-3; D unclear. Deletions cut 0 bases from V and 0 bases from J, with 10 bases between. CDR3 size: 16 residues. Germline V gene lookup returns CDR1 SGHRS and CDR2 YFSETQ. CDR3 region: CASSLVPGSSGNTIYF. In DNA form, the CDR3 reads TGCGCCAGCAGCTTGGTTCCGGGGTCCTCTGGAAACACCATATATTTT.

A note on this clone: Other DNA sequences within the sample encode an identical CDR3. The rearrangement uses TRBV4-1 and TRBJ2-5; TRBD2 matches 14 bases. CDR1 MGHRA and CDR2 YSYEKL come from the germline V gene. V gave up 4 bases and J gave up 5 bases; unmatched junction bases: 12. This CDR3 has 18 amino acids. The CDR3: CASSPLTSGGVLTETQYF. The CDR3 DNA reads TGCGCCAGCAGCCCTTTGACTAGCGGGGGGGTGTTAACCGAGACCCAGTACTTC.

The chain uses TRBV5-4 and TRBJ2-1; D unclear. Germline CDR1 and CDR2: SGHNT and YYREEE (reference sequence). V was trimmed by 0 bases and J by 0 bases, leaving 7 bases between them. The CDR3 totals 15 residues. The DNA of the CDR3 is TGTGCCAGCAGCTTGGGTGAGAGCTCCTACAATGAGCAGTTCTTC. This gives the protein CASSLGESSYNEQFF.

V is TRBV5-4 and J is TRBJ2-5; a weak D match, TRBD1 (5 bases). Between the trimmed V and J ends, which lost 5 bases and 2 bases, there was a span of 13 bases. CDR3 length: 14 amino acids. From germline, CDR1 is SGHNT and CDR2 YYREEE (reference sequence). The CDR3 DNA follows: TGTGCCAGCAGTCAGGGCAGAATGCAAGAGACCCAGTACTTC. Residues: CASSQGRMQETQYF.

V usage is TRBV19 and J usage is TRBJ2-2; 8 bases align to TRBD1. Germline CDR1 LNHDA, CDR2 SQIVND (reference sequence). The CDR3 is 15 amino acids. The V and J ends lost 4 bases and 4 bases, in that order; junction bases with no gene match: 5. This CDR3 is CASSTTGVVTGELFF. In DNA form, the CDR3 reads TGTGCCAGTAGTACGACAGGGGTCGTCACCGGGGAGCTGTTTTTT.

V usage is TRBV18 and J usage is TRBJ2-4; the match to TRBD2 covers 7 bases. The germline V gene encodes CDR1 KGHSH and CDR2 LQKENI. The CDR3 loop spans 18 amino acids. The V gene end was trimmed by 3 bases and the J gene end by 0 bases; junction bases not matched to a gene: 11. CDR3 region: CASSPPSGTLVAKNIQYF. The CDR3 DNA sequence: TGTGCCAGCTCACCGCCTAGCGGCACTCTGGTAGCCAAAAACATTCAGTACTTC. The complete variable domain, with remaining parts taken from reference TRBV18 and TRBJ2-4, reads NAGVMQNPRHLVRRRGQEARLRCSPMKGHSHVYWYRQLPEEGLKFMVYLQKENIIDESGMPKERFSAEFPKEGPSILRIQQVVRGDSAAYFCASSPPSGTLVAKNIQYFGAGTRLSVL.

The V call is TRBV7-9, the J call TRBJ2-5; maybe TRBD2 (6 bases). Trimming cost V 5 bases and J 4 bases, with 14 bases left between them. The CDR3 covers 14 residues. Germline V gene lookup returns CDR1 SEHNR and CDR2 FQNEAQ (reference sequence). For the CDR3, the DNA is TGTGCCAGCAGCCCCCACGGGGGAGGAGAGACCCAGTACTTC. It yields the protein CASSPHGGGETQYF. Filled out from reference TRBV7-9 and TRBJ2-5, the complete variable domain reads DTGVSQNPRHKITKRGQNVTFRCDPISEHNRLYWYRQTLGQGPEFLTYFQNEAQLEKSRLLSDRFSAERPKGSFSTLEIQRTEQGDSAMYLCASSPHGGGETQYFGPGTRLLVL.

Regarding this clone: The junction departs from germline at one end; a sequencing error may be responsible. The chain links TRBV27 to TRBJ2-2; tentative D call: TRBD1 (6 bases). Germline V lookup: CDR1 MNHEY, CDR2 SMNVEV (reference sequence). The CDR3 is 16 amino acids. For the CDR3, the DNA is TGTGCCACCAGTAGGGCCGCCGGGACATACACCGGGGAGCTGTTTTTT. Amino acids: CATSRAAGTYTGELFF.

The chain recombines TRBV6-6 with TRBJ1-6; D is undetermined. The CDR3 length is 12 residues. The V gene lost 5 bases and the J gene lost 7 bases, with 6 bases spanning the gap. Germline V lookup: CDR1 MNHNY, CDR2 SVGAGI (reference sequence). CDR3 region: CASSRVNSPLHF. CDR3 DNA sequence: TGTGCCAGCAGTCGCGTGAATTCACCCCTCCACTTT.

The rearrangement links TRBV29-1 to TRBJ2-1; D is undetermined. The CDR3 totals 11 residues. V lost 3 bases to trimming and J lost 10 bases, with 10 bases between them. Germline assignment: CDR1 SQVTM and CDR2 ANQGSEA. The CDR3 loop is CSVDGFREQFF. The CDR3 DNA is TGCAGCGTTGACGGGTTCCGGGAGCAGTTCTTC.

V is TRBV30 and J is TRBJ2-5; a weak D match, TRBD1 (6 bases). This CDR3 has 14 amino acids. Per the germline V gene, CDR1 is GTSNPN and CDR2 is SVGIG (reference sequence). The germline V and J ends were trimmed by 1 base and 6 bases, with 15 bases remaining between them. CDR3 amino acids: CAWSDGGHRKTQYF. CDR3 nucleotide sequence: TGTGCCTGGAGTGATGGGGGACACAGGAAGACCCAGTACTTC.

The rearrangement links TRBV7-8 to TRBJ2-1; TRBD2 matches 10 bases. The CDR3 extends over 18 amino acids. The germline V gene encodes CDR1 SGHVS and CDR2 FQNEAQ. V lost 1 base, J lost 4 bases, and 10 bases stayed unmatched. The CDR3 DNA is TGTGCCAGCAGCTTAGGAAGAGCTAGCGGGAGTGCTTACAATGAGCAGTTCTTC. This codes for CASSLGRASGSAYNEQFF.

A few counts support this clone. The CDR3 is CASSMRLGTEAFF. CDR3 DNA sequence: TGTGCCAGTAGTATGCGGTTGGGCACTGAAGCTTTCTTT. The chain combines TRBV19 with TRBJ1-1; no definite D call. Germline CDR1 reads LNHDA; CDR2 reads SQIVND (reference sequence). The V end lost 3 bases, the J end lost 4 bases, and 9 bases lay between the germline ends. The CDR3 is made up of 13 amino acids.

The V gene is TRBV2, the J gene TRBJ1-5, with a possible D match to TRBD1 (6 bases). V shed 8 bases and J shed 2 bases, with 16 bases lying between them. The CDR3 is made up of 15 amino acids. Germline loops: CDR1 SNHLY, CDR2 FYNNEI. The CDR3 nucleotides read TGTGCCAGCGACAGGTACCGTGCGCGCAATCAGCCCCAGCATTTT. Translating it yields CASDRYRARNQPQHF.

The genes are TRBV7-2 and TRBJ1-2; 8 bases map to TRBD1. J lost 0 bases, V lost 5 bases, and 8 bases had no gene match. The CDR3 has 16 residues. Looked up from germline, CDR1 is SGHTA and CDR2 is FQGNSA. The CDR3 DNA sequence: TGTGCCAGCAGCCTACAGGGGGGAGGGTCTAACTATGGCTACACCTTC. Residues: CASSLQGGGSNYGYTF. The whole variable domain, filled in from reference TRBV7-2 and TRBJ1-2, reads GAGVSQSPSNKVTEKGKDVELRCDPISGHTALYWYRQSLGQGLEFLIYFQGNSAPDKSGLPSDRFSAERTGGSVSTLTIQRTQQEDSAVYLCASSLQGGGSNYGYTFGSGTRLTVV.

This chain links TRBV29-1 with TRBJ2-1; 8 bases are shared with TRBD2. The CDR3 spans 16 residues. The V and J ends lost 0 bases and 6 bases, in that order; junction bases with no gene match: 10. Germline CDR1 and CDR2: SQVTM and ANQGSEA. The CDR3 loop reads CSVEDVTAGVSNEQFF. Here the CDR3 DNA reads TGCAGCGTTGAAGATGTAACAGCGGGGGTGTCCAATGAGCAGTTCTTC.